This T cell receptor beta chain was sequenced in a study of cytomegalovirus exposure and HLA in healthy donors (dated by TCRdb to the late 2010s). For the wider study: The 666 repertoires of the first cohort and the roughly 110 validation repertoires were produced on the same platform, according to a later analysis. The study was designed to test whether signatures of past pathogen exposure could be identified by cataloging public T cell receptors. Besides the first cohort of 500 to 700 subjects, a separate validation cohort made up of over 95 different subjects was used. The study combined high-throughput TCR immunosequencing, statistical association of individual TCRs with disease status, and machine learning to predict cytomegalovirus infection status.

Library construction relied on the immunoSEQ multiplex PCR assay. On the study's bioinformatics: A statistical classification framework was developed to diagnose cytomegalovirus status using the catalog of TCR beta chain sequences. Entries here come from immuneACCESS through TCRdb and include only in-frame sequences with V and J called. Some clones fail to appear in such tables; in the studies checked, an unresolved V gene covers under half of the shortfall, and the cause of the remainder is unknown. The DNA was the basis for D and trimming; V, J and clone size are from that table. The sample yields 260,000 or so clones; roughly 90% were counted once. The top ten clones comprise about 0.86% of the sample. Donors formed part of the validation cohort, which comprised about 130 subjects and was distinct from the first cohort of 666 subjects. As concerns this clone: The antigen it recognizes is unknown. The record has no base qualities; no much larger clone is one base away.

General conclusions and limits of the study: Cytomegalovirus status was reported to be diagnosed by the classifier with high specificity and sensitivity in both the original and validation cohorts. According to the authors, the approach could potentially be generalized to other disease states and immunological phenotypes. In the study, some 160 TCR beta chains were listed as associated with cytomegalovirus. Subsequent analysis determined that TCRs grouped into clusters in the first cohort also showed a tendency toward co-occurrence across the approximately 110 validation repertoires, and 85% to 95% of cluster scores exceeded 0. The validation cohort had no HLA typing available for a later analysis, so co-occurrence within that cohort was assessed over all 120 or so repertoires. While some public TCRs were present in many individuals, most TCR sequences turned up only very rarely across donors. Three of the identified cytomegalovirus-associated TCR beta chains were confirmed in vitro to be specific for cytomegalovirus antigens.

Sequences were obtained from PBMCs. This TCR came from a woman younger than 30 in good health and CMV-seronegative.

The encoded CDR3 is CASSLEAGKVYNEQFF. At the DNA level, the sequence is TGTGCCAGCAGCTTGGAGGCAGGGAAGGTCTACAATGAGCAGTTCTTC. The chain is encoded by TRBV5-4 joined to TRBJ2-1, and perhaps TRBD1 as D gene, on 5 matching bases. Relative to germline, V is 0 bases shorter and J is 3 bases shorter, with 13 bases between their ends. Via the germline V gene (reference sequence), CDR1 is SGHNT and CDR2 YYREEE. CDR3 length: 16 amino acids, cysteine to phenylalanine. Only CDR3 DNA is held: 48 bases, read in frame from base 1.